Listed here are 27 T cell receptor beta chains from one sample, sequenced in a study of beta chain features in type 1 diabetes. Overall study results and limits: Moderate yet significant TCRB CDR3 shortening was seen in Type 1 diabetes patients in all four CD4+ subsets.

Antigen specificity for these receptors is unknown. Sequenced material consisted of expressed TCRB transcripts (all of the isolated RNA was reverse transcribed). TCRdb keeps only in-frame clones here, not all; method: immunoSEQ multiplex PCR. The data contain more than 250,000 clones, roughly 24% of them singletons. Input material: naive CD4+ T cells from blood. Receptors were obtained from a woman in her thirties with type 1 diabetes.

The CDR3 DNA reads as TGTGCCATCAGTGAGTTAACTAGCGGTTACAATGAGCAGTTCTTC. Translated: CAISELTSGYNEQFF. V is TRBV10-3 and J is TRBJ2-1, with 8 bases fitting TRBD2. The CDR3 runs to 15 residues. Germline lookup yields CDR1 ENHRY and CDR2 SYGVKD. With 1 base clipped from V and 4 bases from J, the junction kept 3 bases outside the gene matches.

The chain joins TRBV30 to TRBJ1-1, with TRBD1 as a possible D gene (6 bases). The CDR3 loop spans 15 amino acids. Deletions cut 1 base from V and 2 bases from J, with 14 bases between. Germline V gene data show CDR1 as GTSNPN and CDR2 as SVGIG (reference sequence). The chain's CDR3 is CAWSDKTGSNTEAFF. The CDR3 nucleotides are TGTGCCTGGAGTGACAAGACAGGATCTAACACTGAAGCTTTCTTT.

The chain joins TRBV30 to TRBJ2-1, with D possibly matching TRBD2 (6 bases). Germline lookup yields CDR1 GTSNPN and CDR2 SVGIG (reference sequence). This CDR3 is built from 15 residues. The V and J ends lost 0 bases and 0 bases respectively, with 9 bases between them. The CDR3 protein is CAWSVGGPSYNEQFF. In DNA, the CDR3 is TGTGCCTGGAGTGTTGGAGGGCCCTCCTACAATGAGCAGTTCTTC.

This rearrangement joins TRBV30 to TRBJ2-7; 7 bases line up with TRBD2. Unmatched junction bases numbered 6, after V lost 0 bases and J lost 7 bases. The CDR3 runs to 13 residues. The germline CDR1 and CDR2 sequences are GTSNPN and SVGIG (reference sequence). The CDR3 bases are TGTGCCTGGAGTGTACGGACGGGAGGAGAGCAGTACTTC. The encoded protein is CAWSVRTGGEQYF.

This clone has only a few counts. The gene calls are TRBV15 and TRBJ2-7, with D possibly TRBD2 on 6 matching bases. V lost 1 base to trimming and J lost 0 bases, with 13 bases between them. The CDR3 contains 16 residues. Germline CDR1 LNHNV, CDR2 YYDKDF (reference sequence). Here the CDR3 DNA reads TGTGCCACCAGCAGAGCTGGGGGGATTGACTCCTACGAGCAGTACTTC. Translating it yields CATSRAGGIDSYEQYF.

This clone was seen more than once but under ten times. The gene calls are TRBV30 and TRBJ2-5; D gene uncertain. Germline CDR1 is GTSNPN and CDR2 is SVGIG (reference sequence). The length of the CDR3 is 13 residues. V dropped 2 bases and J dropped 2 bases, with 9 bases sitting between them. The CDR3 DNA reads TGTGCCTGGAGTACCACAGCACAAGAGACCCAGTACTTC. It specifies CAWSTTAQETQYF.

This clone was counted a few times. The chain uses TRBV29-1 and TRBJ2-3; a weak D match, TRBD2 (5 bases). The CDR3 extends over 14 amino acids. Germline CDR1 reads SQVTM; CDR2 reads ANQGSEA. The ends were cut back, 6 bases at V and 0 bases at J, with 13 bases in the middle. Here the CDR3 reads CSVASRTSTDTQYF. The CDR3 nucleotides are TGCAGCGTGGCCTCGAGGACTAGCACAGATACGCAGTATTTT.

This clone was picked up a small number of times. The chain has TRBV2 and TRBJ2-1, with no clear D. The V gene lost 4 bases and the J gene lost 9 bases, with 7 bases spanning the gap. Germline V CDR1 and CDR2: SNHLY, FYNNEI. This CDR3 comprises 11 residues. The CDR3 coding sequence is TGTGCCAGCAGTGTGGTTAGTGAGCAGTTCTTC. Its protein product is CASSVVSEQFF.

This clone was recorded a few times. V is TRBV29-1 and J is TRBJ2-1; D gene ambiguous. Looked up from germline, CDR1 is SQVTM and CDR2 is ANQGSEA. The CDR3 covers 13 residues. V lost 3 bases and J 0 bases, leaving 6 bases between the germline ends. The CDR3, as DNA: TGCAGCGTTGATAGTCGCTCCTACAATGAGCAGTTCTTC. Translated: CSVDSRSYNEQFF.

V is TRBV7-3 and J is TRBJ2-5, with D tentatively TRBD1 (6 bases). Trimming shortened V by 6 bases and J by 3 bases, and 11 bases separated the two germline ends. Germline CDR1 reads SGHTA; CDR2 reads FQGTGA. This CDR3 is built from 13 residues. CDR3 residues: CASRLDSEETQYF. CDR3 in DNA: TGTGCCAGCAGACTGGACAGTGAAGAGACCCAGTACTTC.

This clone was picked up one time. The rearrangement uses TRBV18 and TRBJ2-7; TRBD2 aligns across 7 bases. Trimming at V came to 6 bases and at J to 5 bases, leaving 10 bases not matched to a gene. In germline, CDR1 is KGHSH, CDR2 LQKENI. The CDR3 is 14 amino acids. The CDR3 is CASSPPAGANEQYF. DNA of the CDR3: TGTGCCAGCTCCCCTCCGGCGGGAGCGAACGAGCAGTACTTC.

The chain employs TRBV5-3 and TRBJ1-2; D gene uncertain. TRBV5-3 is identified as an open reading frame with a role that is uncertain. The CDR3 is made up of 13 amino acids. V was clipped by 2 bases and J by 6 bases, with 11 bases between them. The CDR3 sequence: CARSFGRGNGYTF. The CDR3 DNA reads as TGTGCCAGAAGCTTCGGAAGAGGGAATGGCTACACCTTC.

V is TRBV9 and J is TRBJ2-3, with 10 nucleotides matching TRBD2. The CDR3 runs 15 residues. Unmatched junction bases numbered 3, after V lost 4 bases and J lost 1 base. Germline V gene lookup returns CDR1 SGDLS and CDR2 YYNGEE. CDR3 nucleotides: TGTGCCAGCAGCCAAGCGGGAGGGGGCACAGATACGCAGTATTTT. This translates into CASSQAGGGTDTQYF.

This clone has more than one count but fewer than ten. The chain employs TRBV9 and TRBJ2-5, with 8 bases fitting TRBD2. The junction had 9 bases not matched to a gene; V was cut back by 0 bases and J by 5 bases. CDR3 length: 16 residues. Germline-derived CDR1 and CDR2 are SGDLS and YYNGEE. The CDR3 nucleotides are TGTGCCAGCAGCGTAGGGGACGGGAGGGCCGCCGAGACCCAGTACTTC. Residues: CASSVGDGRAAETQYF. The full variable domain, its missing parts supplied by reference TRBV9 and TRBJ2-5, is DSGVTQTPKHLITATGQRVTLRCSPRSGDLSVYWYQQSLDQGLQFLIQYYNGEERAKGNILERFSAQQFPDLHSELNLSSLELGDSALYFCASSVGDGRAAETQYFGPGTRLLVL.

This clone showed up just a few times. The chain is built from TRBV30 and TRBJ1-2, with D possibly being TRBD1 (6 bases). CDR3 length: 13 residues. V was pared by 4 bases and J by 1 base, with 10 bases between. In germline, CDR1 is GTSNPN, CDR2 SVGIG (reference sequence). The CDR3 sequence: CAWMRTDNYGYTF. CDR3 DNA: TGTGCCTGGATGAGGACAGATAACTATGGCTACACCTTC.

The genes are TRBV29-1 and TRBJ2-7; possibly TRBD2 for D (6 bases). V shed 4 bases and J shed 2 bases, with 12 bases lying between them. Looked up from germline, CDR1 is SQVTM and CDR2 is ANQGSEA. CDR3 length: 13 residues. CDR3 coding DNA: TGCAGCGTTGTAGGAGGGGCACCCTACGAGCAGTACTTC. Protein sequence: CSVVGGAPYEQYF.

The CDR3 DNA reads TGTGCCAGCAGCTTTATTACCCGAAGCGACTCCTACGAGCAGTACTTC. The encoded protein is CASSFITRSDSYEQYF. This sequence joins TRBV5-4 and TRBJ2-7; D unclear. Trimming stripped 2 bases from V and 0 bases from J, with 15 bases between. The CDR3 has 16 residues. Looked up from germline, CDR1 is SGHNT and CDR2 is YYREEE (reference sequence).

The chain employs TRBV30 and TRBJ2-1, with D possibly matching TRBD1 (6 bases). V was clipped by 0 bases and J by 1 base, with 16 bases between them. The CDR3 sequence is 17 residues long. Germline V gene sequence: CDR1 GTSNPN, CDR2 SVGIG (reference sequence). This CDR3 reads CAWSVRTGTSSYNEQFF. The DNA of the CDR3 is TGTGCCTGGAGTGTTCGTACCGGGACATCTTCCTACAATGAGCAGTTCTTC.

The table lists this clone with a few counts. This sequence joins TRBV7-9 and TRBJ2-5; maybe TRBD2 (5 bases). Trimming removed 3 bases from V and 1 base from J, with 9 bases in between. The CDR3 has 14 amino acids. The germline V gene encodes CDR1 SEHNR and CDR2 FQNEAQ (reference sequence). The CDR3 spells CASSLGEGQETQYF. Written as DNA, the CDR3 is TGTGCCAGCAGCTTGGGAGAAGGCCAAGAGACCCAGTACTTC.

This clone has a handful of counts. The V gene is TRBV7-9, the J gene TRBJ2-3, with TRBD1 matching over 7 bases. The CDR3 consists of 15 residues. With 6 bases clipped from V and 2 bases from J, the junction kept 8 bases outside the gene matches. CDR1 SEHNR and CDR2 FQNEAQ come from the germline V gene (reference sequence). CDR3 protein: CASRPRDRYTDTQYF. For the CDR3, the DNA is TGTGCCAGCAGGCCACGGGACAGATACACAGATACGCAGTATTTT. The complete variable domain, with remaining parts taken from reference TRBV7-9 and TRBJ2-3, reads DTGVSQNPRHKITKRGQNVTFRCDPISEHNRLYWYRQTLGQGPEFLTYFQNEAQLEKSRLLSDRFSAERPKGSFSTLEIQRTEQGDSAMYLCASRPRDRYTDTQYFGPGTRLTVL.

The chain joins TRBV6-5 to TRBJ2-3; possible D gene TRBD2, 5 bases. Between the trimmed V and J ends, which lost 6 bases and 2 bases, there was a span of 9 bases. From germline, CDR1 is MNHEY and CDR2 SVGAGI. This CDR3 has 13 residues. The CDR3 nucleotides are TGTGCCAGCAGGGAGGTTCTCACAGATACGCAGTATTTT. Protein: CASREVLTDTQYF.

This clone was seen only a few times. The chain employs TRBV10-3 and TRBJ1-2; tentatively, D is TRBD1 (6 bases). Trimming removed 3 bases at V and 1 base at J, with 12 bases between. This CDR3 is built from 15 residues. Germline V lookup: CDR1 ENHRY, CDR2 SYGVKD. This CDR3 reads CAISDVTGNNYGYTF. Written as DNA, the CDR3 is TGTGCCATCAGTGATGTTACAGGGAATAACTATGGCTACACCTTC.

The sample holds a few counts of this clone. CDR3 sequence reads: CASRSFRDRGNIQYF. CDR3 in DNA: TGCGCCAGCAGAAGCTTCCGGGACAGGGGGAACATTCAGTACTTC. The rearrangement links TRBV4-1 to TRBJ2-4, with 11 bases aligning to TRBD1. V lost 6 bases and J lost 7; bases outside the gene matches: 8. Germline CDR1 is MGHRA and CDR2 is YSYEKL. CDR3 size: 15 residues.

The chain uses TRBV4-2 and TRBJ1-1, with a possible D match to TRBD1 (5 bases). The CDR3 has 16 amino acids. Per germline, CDR1 LGHNA and CDR2 YNFKEQ. V lost 3 bases to trimming and J lost 1 base, with 15 bases between them. The CDR3: CASSQWLTVSNTEAFF. The DNA for the CDR3 is TGTGCCAGCAGCCAGTGGCTGACAGTATCGAACACTGAAGCTTTCTTT.

This clone was recorded a few times. The gene calls are TRBV6-5 and TRBJ1-2; 10 nucleotides align to TRBD1. Looked up from germline, CDR1 is MNHEY and CDR2 is SVGAGI. J gave up 7 bases and V 10 bases, and 15 bases lay outside the gene matches. CDR3 length: 15 amino acids. Here the CDR3 reads CAISNYRDRGAGYTF. The CDR3 bases are TGTGCCATTTCGAATTACCGGGACAGGGGCGCTGGCTACACCTTC.

The chain has TRBV28 and TRBJ2-2; D possibly corresponds to TRBD1 (6 bases). Trimming pared 7 bases from V and 1 base from J, leaving 13 bases between. Looked up from germline, CDR1 is MDHEN and CDR2 is SYDVKM. This CDR3 contains 15 residues. The CDR3 region has the DNA TGTGCCAGCACCTGGACAGTTGGGAACACCGGGGAGCTGTTTTTT. Protein: CASTWTVGNTGELFF. Full variable domain (rest looked up from reference TRBV28 and TRBJ2-2): DVKVTQSSRYLVKRTGEKVFLECVQDMDHENMFWYRQDPGLGLRLIYFSYDVKMKEKGDIPEGYSVSREKKERFSLILESASTNQTSMYLCASTWTVGNTGELFFGEGSRLTVL.

This clone appeared a few times. V usage is TRBV11-2 and J usage is TRBJ1-1; TRBD1 is a possible D gene (5 bases). CDR3 size: 12 residues. Trimming removed 1 base from V and 11 bases from J, with 11 bases in between. In germline, CDR1 is SGHAT, CDR2 FQNNGV. CDR3 in DNA: TGTGCCAGCAGCTTAGCGGGGGGTTGGGCTTTCTTT. Translated: CASSLAGGWAFF. Based on the CDR3 plus reference TRBV11-2 and TRBJ1-1, the full variable domain is EAGVAQSPRYKIIEKRQSVAFWCNPISGHATLYWYQQILGQGPKLLIQFQNNGVVDDSQLPKDRFSAERLKGVDSTLKIQPAKLEDSAVYLCASSLAGGWAFFGQGTRLTVV.